This is a list of T cell receptor beta chains from one sample in a study of cytomegalovirus exposure and HLA in healthy donors. The data were produced by immunoSEQ multiplex PCR, yet TCRdb's version contains in-frame clones alone and is incomplete. The specimen's table records about 150,000 clones. The material sequenced was PBMCs. The receptors originated from a woman in her 50s in good health and CMV-seronegative. The CDR3 runs from the conserved cysteine through the conserved F or W. The order of the fields is D gene, J gene, V gene, CDR3 DNA, CDR3 protein. The D gene is left open where the match is weak.

>.|TRBJ2-3|TRBV5-1
TGCGCCAGCAGCCCCGAACTAGCACATACGCAGTATTTT
CASSPELAHTQYF
>TRBD1|TRBJ2-1|TRBV5-1
TGCGCCAGCAGCTTGGAGACAGGGTCCTACAATGAGCAGTTCTTC
CASSLETGSYNEQFF
>TRBD2|TRBJ2-3|TRBV19
TGTGCCAGTAGTATATCCCCCGGGGGGAGGTCAGATACGCAGTATTTT
CASSISPGGRSDTQYF
>TRBD1|TRBJ1-5|TRBV7-9
TGTGCCAGCAGCTCGGACAGGGATTATCAGCCCCAGCATTTT
CASSSDRDYQPQHF
>TRBD1|TRBJ2-7|TRBV10-1
TGCGCCAGCAGGATCCGGGACAGGGGACGCTACGAGCAGTACTTC
CASRIRDRGRYEQYF
>TRBD2|TRBJ2-2|TRBV27
TGTGCCAGCAGTTTAATTAGCGGGAGGCCGCGGTCCGGGGAGCTGTTTTTT
CASSLISGRPRSGELFF
>TRBD1|TRBJ1-2|TRBV28
TGTGCCAGCAGACGTTCCCTCGACAGGGGACACTATGGCTACACCTTC
CASRRSLDRGHYGYTF
>.|TRBJ1-4|TRBV4-3
TGCGCCAGCAGCCAAGAAATCGAAGGCTGGAGTGAAAAACTGTTTTTT
CASSQEIEGWSEKLFF
>.|TRBJ1-2|TRBV9
TGTGCCAGCAGCCCTAGAGGAGGCTATGGCTACACCTTC
CASSPRGGYGYTF
>TRBD2|TRBJ2-5|TRBV5-1
TGCGCCAGCAGTCCGCGGACTAGCGGGGAAGAGACCCAGTACTTC
CASSPRTSGEETQYF
>.|TRBJ2-2|TRBV11-1
TGTGCCAGCAGCTTTCTGCTAGCGGACAGCTACACCGGGGAGCTGTTTTTT
CASSFLLADSYTGELFF
>.|TRBJ1-5|TRBV5-6
TGTGCCAGCAGCTTGTTAGCCGGAGGTCAGCCCCAGCATTTT
CASSLLAGGQPQHF
>.|TRBJ1-5|TRBV18
TGTGCCAGCTCACCCCGGGAGTCGGTTCAGCCCCAGCATTTT
CASSPRESVQPQHF
>.|TRBJ2-4|TRBV9
TGTGCCAGCAGCGTAGGCGGCGAGGACATTCAGTACTTC
CASSVGGEDIQYF
>.|TRBJ1-5|TRBV6-5
TGTGCCAGCAGTCGGAACAGGGTTAGTCAGCCCCAGCATTTT
CASSRNRVSQPQHF
>.|TRBJ1-5|TRBV28
TGTGCCGCCATCTCAGGGTACCCACGCAAAAGCAATCAGCCCCAGCATTTT
CAAISGYPRKSNQPQHF
>TRBD2|TRBJ2-3|TRBV25-1
TGTGCCAGCAGTGCCTTGGCGGGGGGGCCCACAGATACGCAGTATTTT
CASSALAGGPTDTQYF
>TRBD1|TRBJ1-1|TRBV5-1
TGCGCCAGCAGCTCCATGGACAGGGTCACTGAAGCTTTCTTT
CASSSMDRVTEAFF
>.|TRBJ2-2|TRBV29-1
TGCAGCGTACCACAGGGTTCCGGGGAGCTGTTTTTT
CSVPQGSGELFF
>TRBD2|TRBJ2-5|TRBV9
TGTGCCAGCAGCCCAGCGGGAGGGCCTGAGACCCAGTACTTC
CASSPAGGPETQYF
>.|TRBJ2-7|TRBV6-5
TGTGCCAGCAGTTACTCGGCAGGGCTGGGCTACGAGCAGTACTTC
CASSYSAGLGYEQYF
>TRBD1|TRBJ2-2|TRBV11-2
TGTGCCAGCAGCTTAGGGACAGGGAACACCGGGGAGCTGTTTTTT
CASSLGTGNTGELFF
>TRBD1|TRBJ2-7|TRBV7-9
TGTGCCAGCAGCAGAGGACAGGACTACGAGCAGTACTTC
CASSRGQDYEQYF
>.|TRBJ2-2|TRBV9
TGTGCCAGCAGCGTAGCCGGGAGAAGGATCGGGGAGCTGTTTTTT
CASSVAGRRIGELFF
>TRBD1|TRBJ1-5|TRBV5-1
TGCGCCAGCCGCCCTGGGACAGGGGGTGGCAATCAGCCCCAGCATTTT
CASRPGTGGGNQPQHF
>TRBD2|TRBJ2-7|TRBV5-1
TGCGCCAGCAGCTTGGGCACTAGCGGGAGCTACGAGCAGTACTTC
CASSLGTSGSYEQYF
>.|TRBJ1-4|TRBV4-3
TGCGCCAGCAGCCCGTATTGGGGGGGGCAAAATGAAAAACTGTTTTTT
CASSPYWGGQNEKLFF
>.|TRBJ2-1|TRBV5-4
TGTGCCAGCAGCTTGGGGGCAGCAAATGAGCAGTTCTTC
CASSLGAANEQFF
>.|TRBJ1-1|TRBV7-9
TGTGCCAGCAGCTCCGGCATGAGGACTGAAGCTTTCTTT
CASSSGMRTEAFF